This T cell receptor (beta chain) derives from a study of brain metastases from non-small cell lung cancer. Findings of the study overall: Compared with their matched primary tumors, around 69% of brain metastases showed expanded T-cell clones. Paired brain metastases and primary tumors largely shared TCR repertoires. Brain metastases had lower T-cell infiltration than primary tumors.

Concerning this clone: The antigen is not known.

Produced via immunoSEQ multiplex PCR; TCRdb's table is partial and in-frame only. This table has about 4,900 clones, about three quarters appearing once. The sequenced sample was primary lung tumor tissue. This clonotype was obtained from a donor over 35 with non-small cell lung cancer.

The CDR3 reads CASSENSAGGTEAFF. In DNA, the CDR3 is TGTGCCAGCAGTGAAAATTCGGCAGGGGGCACTGAAGCTTTCTTT. V is TRBV2 and J is TRBJ1-1; 7 bases map to TRBD1. This CDR3 contains 15 residues. V gave up 2 bases and J gave up 4 bases; unmatched junction bases: 7. Per germline, CDR1 SNHLY and CDR2 FYNNEI. Filled out from reference TRBV2 and TRBJ1-1, the complete variable domain reads EPEVTQTPSHQVTQMGQEVILRCVPISNHLYFYWYRQILGQKVEFLVSFYNNEISEKSEIFDDQFSVERPDGSNFTLKIRSTKLEDSAMYFCASSENSAGGTEAFFGQGTRLTVV.